This T cell receptor (beta chain) was recorded in a study of beta chain features in type 1 diabetes. Only a few counts were recorded for this clone. At the DNA level, this CDR3 is encoded by other sequences in the same sample as well. Deletions cut 3 bases from V and 0 bases from J, with 8 bases between. Looked up from germline, CDR1 is SGHTA and CDR2 is FQGNSA. The length of the CDR3 is 14 residues. The study reverse transcribed the entire isolated RNA, so it sequenced expressed TCRB transcripts. Sequenced by immunoSEQ multiplex PCR; TCRdb stores in-frame clones only, minus some. The table includes roughly 500,000 clones, about an eighth detected once.

The clonotype comes from a woman younger than 30 in good health. The sample consisted of naive CD4+ T cells from blood. This chain links TRBV7-2 with TRBJ2-5; no firm D call. CDR3 DNA sequence: TGTGCCAGCAGCTTCAGACGATACCAAGAGACCCAGTACTTC. Protein: CASSFRRYQETQYF. The full variable domain, with the rest looked up from reference TRBV7-2 and TRBJ2-5, is GAGVSQSPSNKVTEKGKDVELRCDPISGHTALYWYRQSLGQGLEFLIYFQGNSAPDKSGLPSDRFSAERTGGSVSTLTIQRTQQEDSAVYLCASSFRRYQETQYFGPGTRLLVL.